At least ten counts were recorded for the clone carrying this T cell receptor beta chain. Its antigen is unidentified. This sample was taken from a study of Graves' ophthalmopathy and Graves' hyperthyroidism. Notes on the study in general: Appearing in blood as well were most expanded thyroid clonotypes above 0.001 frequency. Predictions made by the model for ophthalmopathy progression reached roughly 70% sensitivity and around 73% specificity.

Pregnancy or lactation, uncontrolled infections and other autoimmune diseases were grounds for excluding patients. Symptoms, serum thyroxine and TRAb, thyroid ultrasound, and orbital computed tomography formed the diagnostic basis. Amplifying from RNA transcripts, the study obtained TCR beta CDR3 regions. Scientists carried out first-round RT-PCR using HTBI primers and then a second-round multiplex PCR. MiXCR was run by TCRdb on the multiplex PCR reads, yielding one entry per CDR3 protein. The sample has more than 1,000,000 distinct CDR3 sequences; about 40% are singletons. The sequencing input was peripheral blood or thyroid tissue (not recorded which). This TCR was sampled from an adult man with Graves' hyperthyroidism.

CDR3 region: CASSPDVVRETQYF. DNA for the CDR3: TGTGCCAGCAGTCCCGACGTGGTTCGAGAGACCCAGTACTTC. The chain carries TRBV12-3 or TRBV12-4 and TRBJ2-5, with D unclear. The CDR3 is 14 residues long. V shed 5 bases and J shed 4 bases, with 14 bases lying between them.